The clone carrying this TCR beta chain was recorded many times. TCRdb processed the PCR reads anew with MiXCR; each CDR3 protein has one entry. The sample has more than 70,000 distinct CDR3 sequences; 49% are singletons. These data originate in a study of CDR3 diversity in severe acne. Source material: blood. This clonotype originated in a male donor with severe acne vulgaris.

In nucleotides, the CDR3 is TGTGCCAGCAGGCCCGGGACTAGCATGCACGAGCAGTACTTC. Translation: CASRPGTSMHEQYF. The genes are TRBV2 and TRBJ2-7, with 9 nucleotides matching TRBD2. Germline V gives CDR1 SNHLY, CDR2 FYNNEI. V lost 6 bases to trimming and J lost 5 bases; unmatched junction nucleotides: 8. The CDR3 is made up of 14 amino acids.